Each of the 17 T cell receptor beta chains below was sequenced from the same sample in a study of T cells in Graves' hyperthyroidism and ophthalmopathy. Amplification yielded TCR beta CDR3 regions, with RNA transcripts as the source. RT-PCR in the first round (using the HTBI primer set) targeted the TCR CDR3. In TCRdb, the multiplex PCR reads were re-called with MiXCR into one record per CDR3 protein. The sample shows about 500,000 distinct CDR3 sequences, roughly 17% of them seen only once. The sample comprised blood. These receptors were obtained from a young woman with Graves' hyperthyroidism.

This rearrangement joins TRBV14 to TRBJ2-2, with unresolved D. This CDR3 is 13 amino acids long. Germline V gene lookup returns CDR1 SGHDN and CDR2 FVKESK. Trimming removed 4 bases at V and 4 bases at J, with 7 bases between. The CDR3 DNA sequence: TGTGCCAGCAGCCGAATCCTCACCGGGGAGCTGTTTTTT. This codes for CASSRILTGELFF.

This clonotype has a count of ten or more. This chain joins TRBV7-2 and TRBJ1-5; D possibly corresponds to TRBD1 (5 bases). V was shortened by 0 bases and J by 6 bases, with 12 bases between the two germline ends. The germline V gene encodes CDR1 SGHTA and CDR2 FQGNSA. The CDR3 extends over 15 amino acids. The CDR3, as DNA: TGTGCCAGCAGCTTAGCTTTCAGGGAGGGTCAGCCCCAGCATTTT. The encoded protein is CASSLAFREGQPQHF.

This clonotype was observed many times. The rearrangement links TRBV20-1 to TRBJ1-5; no definite D call. V shed 0 bases and J shed 9 bases, with 18 bases lying between them. CDR3 length: 15 residues. Germline V gene data show CDR1 as DFQATT and CDR2 as SNEGSKA (reference sequence). In nucleotides, the CDR3 is TGCAGTGCTAGAGACACCCTTTCAGGCGGCAGGCCCCAGCATTTT. As protein: CSARDTLSGGRPQHF.

There are a few counts of this clonotype. The CDR3 spells CASSAGRQETQYF. CDR3 DNA sequence: TGTGCCAGCTCGGCAGGGCGGCAAGAGACCCAGTACTTC. The chain couples TRBV18 to TRBJ2-5; TRBD1 might be the D (5 bases). The CDR3 extends over 13 amino acids. Germline V gene sequence: CDR1 KGHSH, CDR2 LQKENI. Trimming stripped 6 bases from V and 2 bases from J, with 10 bases between.

This clonotype came up a few times. The rearrangement uses TRBV6-5 and TRBJ1-5, with 11 bases fitting TRBD1. The CDR3 runs 14 residues. The V and J ends lost 0 bases and 14 bases, in that order; junction bases with no gene match: 6. Germline V CDR1 and CDR2: MNHEY, SVGAGI. CDR3 sequence (DNA): TGTGCCAGCAGTTACTCCCCTGGACAGGGGGCGAAGCATTTT. Its protein product is CASSYSPGQGAKHF.

Points on this clonotype: A much larger clone lies one base from this, so it may be a read error. This rearrangement joins TRBV12-3 or TRBV12-4 to TRBJ2-1, with 12 nucleotides matching TRBD2. The CDR3 is 16 amino acids. V dropped 5 bases and J dropped 0; count of bases not matched to a gene: 2. The CDR3 loop is CASSTGLAGSYNEQFF. DNA of the CDR3: TGTGCCAGCAGTACGGGACTAGCGGGCTCCTACAATGAGCAGTTCTTC.

This clonotype was recorded a few times. This chain connects TRBV12-3 or TRBV12-4 to TRBJ2-1; 8 bases are a match to TRBD1. CDR3 length: 14 amino acids. Trimming removed 5 bases from V and 10 bases from J; junction bases left unmatched: 10. The CDR3 is CASSPADRVGEQFF. As DNA, the CDR3 is TGTGCCAGCAGTCCGGCGGACAGGGTCGGGGAGCAGTTCTTC.

This clonotype has more than one count but fewer than ten. The V call is TRBV7-9, the J call TRBJ1-5, with TRBD1 as a possible D gene (6 bases). V lost 1 base and J lost 4, with 11 bases in between. CDR1 and CDR2 (germline): SEHNR, FQNEAQ (reference sequence). The CDR3 length is 15 residues. In nucleotides, the CDR3 is TGTGCCAGCAGCTTAGGGGTGGGGGCGAATCAGCCCCAGCATTTT. Its translation is CASSLGVGANQPQHF.

V and J are TRBV4-3 and TRBJ2-5; D remains unclear. CDR1 and CDR2 (germline): LGHNA, YSLEER. The CDR3 consists of 15 residues. Trimming removed 4 bases at V and 1 base at J, with 13 bases between. CDR3 sequence (DNA): TGCGCCAGCAGCCCGTCTCAGCTCCCCCAAGAGACCCAGTACTTC. It specifies CASSPSQLPQETQYF.

In this sample, this clonotype turned up a few times. The V and J genes are TRBV25-1 and TRBJ2-7; 13 bases align to TRBD2. CDR1 MGHDK and CDR2 SYGVNS come from the germline V gene. After removal of 7 bases from V and 4 bases from J, the junction contained 7 bases not matched to a gene. The CDR3 has 15 residues. The chain's CDR3 is CASKPGLAGMYEQYF. DNA for the CDR3: TGTGCCAGCAAACCGGGACTAGCGGGAATGTACGAGCAGTACTTC.

This clonotype was seen repeatedly, ten times or more. The genes are TRBV6-1 and TRBJ1-1; 8 positions agree with TRBD1. Unmatched junction bases numbered 5, after V lost 6 bases and J lost 5 bases. Germline-derived CDR1 and CDR2 are MNHNS and SASEGT. This CDR3 is 13 amino acids long. Written as DNA, the CDR3 is TGTGCCAGCAGGGCAGGGGGCGGGACTGAAGCTTTCTTT. Translating gives CASRAGGGTEAFF.

This clonotype turned up a few times. This sequence joins TRBV6-1 and TRBJ1-2; possible D gene TRBD1, 6 bases. The germline CDR1 and CDR2 sequences are MNHNS and SASEGT. The CDR3 contains 15 residues. Trimming cost V 6 bases and J 4 bases, with 18 bases left between them. CDR3 residues: CASRPGGVRGYGYTF. The CDR3 DNA reads TGTGCCAGCAGACCCGGAGGGGTCAGGGGCTATGGCTACACCTTC.

The chain combines TRBV4-3 with TRBJ2-2; D is undetermined. The CDR3 is 13 amino acids. CDR1 is LGHNA and CDR2 is YSLEER in the germline V gene. V gave up 4 bases and J gave up 6 bases, with 9 bases separating them. CDR3 region: CASSPLVPGELFF. The CDR3 nucleotides are TGCGCCAGCAGCCCCTTAGTTCCCGGGGAGCTGTTTTTT.

This clonotype has just one count. The chain has TRBV27 and TRBJ2-3; no clear D gene. Per the germline V gene, CDR1 is MNHEY and CDR2 is SMNVEV (reference sequence). This CDR3 is built from 15 residues. The ends were cut back, 8 bases at V and 4 bases at J, with 19 bases in the middle. Written as DNA, the CDR3 is TGTGCCAGCGGCCGCCGGCCGCTTGGCGCAGATACGCAGTATTTT. This encodes CASGRRPLGADTQYF.

This clonotype was found many times. The rearrangement joins TRBV14 to TRBJ2-5; 13 bases fit TRBD2. The CDR3 is made up of 15 amino acids. Germline V gene sequence: CDR1 SGHDN, CDR2 FVKESK. Trimming cost V 3 bases and J 5 bases; bases outside gene matches: 3. The CDR3 sequence is CASSQETSGRETQYF. DNA for the CDR3: TGTGCCAGCAGCCAGGAGACTAGCGGGAGGGAGACCCAGTACTTC.

In the case of this clonotype: Just one base apart from a much larger clone, this may be a read error. The chain carries TRBV5-5 and TRBJ1-4; tentative D call: TRBD1 (5 bases). Germline CDR1 is SGHKS and CDR2 is YYEKEE (reference sequence). This CDR3 spans 15 amino acids. The CDR3 DNA is TGTGCCAGCAGCGTCAGGGTTGCAACTACTGAAAAACTGTTTTTT. Translation: CASSVRVATTEKLFF.

This chain links TRBV2 with TRBJ1-4, with no clear D. Germline CDR1 and CDR2: SNHLY and FYNNEI. CDR3 size: 15 residues. The V and J ends lost 6 bases and 12 bases respectively, with 23 bases between them. The CDR3 DNA follows: TGTGCCAGCAGCCCCACCGGGCCCATAGTGGGTGAACTGTTTTTT. Encoded protein: CASSPTGPIVGELFF.